Below are 12 T cell receptor beta chains sequenced from a single sample in a study of T-cell reconstitution after alpha-beta-depleted transplantation in children. The TCRbeta library was prepared with unique molecular identifiers. TCRdb called the PCR reads again in MiXCR, with one record for every CDR3 protein. The sample holds 700,000 to 950,000 distinct CDR3 sequences; roughly 15% are singletons and the top ten take roughly 4.8%. The sequenced sample was PBMCs, mostly from graft donor cells, obtained 360 days after TCRalphabeta/CD19-depleted stem cell transplant. The source of these receptors is a male patient aged 5 to 17 who had a stem cell transplant for acute lymphoblastic leukemia, so the T cells may come from the graft donor.

The sample holds a few counts of this clonotype. This chain links TRBV5-1 with TRBJ2-1; 8 bases are shared with TRBD1. The V and J ends lost 7 bases and 8 bases, in that order; junction bases with no gene match: 8. The CDR3 covers 13 residues. Germline loops: CDR1 SGHRS, CDR2 YFSETQ. The CDR3 DNA sequence: TGCGCCAGCTCTAGGGGACAGGTAGATGAGCAGTTCTTC. Translating it yields CASSRGQVDEQFF.

The rearrangement links TRBV7-8 to TRBJ2-7, with 7 nucleotides matching TRBD1. Germline-derived CDR1 and CDR2 are SGHVS and FQNEAQ. The CDR3 extends over 14 amino acids. Trimming took 5 bases from V and 2 from J; bases not matched to a gene: 6. The CDR3 loop reads CASSAMDRTYEQYF. The CDR3 nucleotides are TGTGCCAGCAGCGCCATGGACAGGACCTACGAGCAGTACTTC.

The J gene is TRBJ2-1, the V gene TRBV5-5; D is perhaps TRBD2 (6 bases). Germline V lookup: CDR1 SGHKS, CDR2 YYEKEE (reference sequence). The V end was cut by 4 bases, the J end by 2 bases, with 16 bases between. The CDR3 runs to 16 residues. The CDR3 DNA is TGTGCCAGCAGCCTCCTTGCGGGATGGGCCTACAATGAGCAGTTCTTC. This gives the protein CASSLLAGWAYNEQFF. Full variable domain (rest looked up from reference TRBV5-5 and TRBJ2-1): DAGVTQSPTHLIKTRGQQVTLRCSPISGHKSVSWYQQVLGQGPQFIFQYYEKEERGRGNFPDRFSARQFPNYSSELNVNALLLGDSALYLCASSLLAGWAYNEQFFGPGTRLTVL.

About this clonotype: The junction differs from germline at one of its ends, possibly a read error. The rearrangement links TRBV3-1 to TRBJ2-5; D uncertain. The CDR3 consists of 14 residues. The germline CDR1 and CDR2 sequences are LGHDT and YNNKEL (reference sequence). The CDR3: CASSQDFSNPSADF. CDR3 sequence (DNA): TGTGCCAGCAGCCAAGATTTCAGCAACCCCTCTGCGGACTTC.

This clonotype has at least ten counts. The chain employs TRBV9 and TRBJ1-1; maybe TRBD1 (5 bases). Germline CDR1 is SGDLS and CDR2 is YYNGEE. Trimming cost V 6 bases and J 1 base, with 10 bases left between them. The CDR3 sequence is 13 residues long. The CDR3 sequence: CASTSDKNTEAFF. CDR3 coding DNA: TGTGCCAGCACCTCGGACAAGAACACTGAAGCTTTCTTT.

The chain joins TRBV11-1 to TRBJ2-7, with 7 bases lining up with TRBD1. The CDR3 spans 14 residues. CDR1 is SGHAT, CDR2 FQDESV, per germline (reference sequence). Trimming cost V 5 bases and J 2 bases; bases outside gene matches: 6. CDR3 in amino acids: CASSVTGPAYEQYF. As DNA, the CDR3 is TGTGCCAGCAGCGTGACAGGGCCAGCCTACGAGCAGTACTTC.

This clonotype has a handful of counts. V is TRBV10-3 and J is TRBJ2-7; 7 bases match TRBD2. Germline V lookup: CDR1 ENHRY, CDR2 SYGVKD. The CDR3 extends over 15 amino acids. The V gene end was trimmed by 4 bases and the J gene end by 5 bases; junction bases not matched to a gene: 11. The CDR3 DNA is TGTGCCATCAGTGCCCTACTGACGGGAGGCCACGAGCAGTACTTC. It codes for CAISALLTGGHEQYF.

The chain employs TRBV27 and TRBJ2-7; D is perhaps TRBD1 or TRBD2 (5 bases each). The CDR3 extends over 13 amino acids. Deletions cut 4 bases from V and 1 base from J, with 8 bases between. From germline, CDR1 is MNHEY and CDR2 SMNVEV (reference sequence). The CDR3 here is CASSWGNSYEQYF. CDR3 nucleotide sequence: TGTGCCAGCAGTTGGGGGAATTCCTACGAGCAGTACTTC.

This clonotype was observed a single time. The V gene is TRBV5-5, the J gene TRBJ2-3; D is undetermined. Looked up from germline, CDR1 is SGHKS and CDR2 is YYEKEE (reference sequence). V was cut by 2 bases and J by 2 bases, with 12 bases left in between. The CDR3 runs to 15 residues. The CDR3 DNA reads TGTGCCAGCAGCTTTACTATAGGCTTCACAGATACGCAGTATTTT. It specifies CASSFTIGFTDTQYF.

Concerning this clonotype itself: It may be a read error: a sequence one base away is much more abundant. This chain joins TRBV5-1 and TRBJ2-1; D is undetermined. Germline values: CDR1 SGHRS, CDR2 YFSETQ. The CDR3 extends over 16 amino acids. The CDR3 DNA reads as TGCGCCAGCAGCTTGGCGGCTTGGAGCTCCTACAATGAGCAGTTGTTC. Its protein is CASSLAAWSSYNEQLF.

The CDR3 DNA reads as TGTGCCAGCAGCTTAATACTAGTCGAAGAGACCCAGTACTTC. Translation: CASSLILVEETQYF. The chain links TRBV7-8 to TRBJ2-5; perhaps TRBD2 as D (5 bases). The CDR3 is 14 residues long. The germline V gene has CDR1 SGHVS and CDR2 FQNEAQ. V shed 2 bases and J shed 3 bases, with 10 bases lying between them.

This clonotype was found many times. The gene calls are TRBV20-1 and TRBJ2-5, with TRBD2 identical over 7 bases. Per germline, CDR1 DFQATT and CDR2 SNEGSKA (reference sequence). The J segment lost 0 bases and the V segment lost 0 bases, leaving 7 bases of the junction unmatched. The CDR3 consists of 16 residues. CDR3 coding DNA: TGCAGTGCTAGAGATCTTGAGGGAGGGCACCAAGAGACCCAGTACTTC. Translation gives CSARDLEGGHQETQYF.